Listed below are T cell receptor beta chains from one sample, sequenced in a study of T-cell reconstitution after alpha-beta-depleted transplantation in children. TCRdb processed the PCR reads anew with MiXCR; each CDR3 protein has one entry. The repertoire holds a few hundred thousand distinct CDR3 sequences, 13% seen once, with roughly 4.3% in the top ten. This specimen consisted of PBMCs, obtained from the stem cell graft. All receptors derive from a human donor who donated a stem cell graft to a child with Fanconi anemia. The CDR3 runs from the conserved cysteine through the conserved F or W. The order of the fields is clone size, J gene, V gene, D gene, CDR3 length, CDR3 protein, CDR3 DNA. D genes are given only for firm matches. Clone size appears in some rows only: once, few, many, or a class for an expanded clone.

>many|TRBJ1-2|TRBV12-3/TRBV12-4|TRBD1|13
CASGTVPLMHYTF
TGTGCCAGCGGGACAGTCCCCCTCATGCACTACACCTTC
>few|TRBJ1-2|TRBV20-1|-|11
CSAGQNYGYTF
TGCAGTGCTGGACAGAACTATGGCTACACCTTC
>few|TRBJ1-1|TRBV25-1|-|15
CASIPQGRLSTEAFF
TGTGCCAGCATCCCCCAGGGGAGGTTGAGCACTGAAGCTTTCTTT
>many|TRBJ2-1|TRBV4-3|-|13
CASSQDQRTIQFF
TGCGCCAGCAGCCAAGATCAAAGGACAATCCAGTTCTTC
>few|TRBJ1-5|TRBV10-2|-|15
CASGALSGDNQPQHF
TGCGCCAGCGGCGCCCTGTCGGGGGACAATCAGCCCCAGCATTTT
>many|TRBJ2-1|TRBV3-1|TRBD1|14
CASSHRQGKGEQFF
TGTGCCAGCAGCCACCGACAGGGCAAAGGGGAGCAGTTCTTC
>many|TRBJ2-1|TRBV7-9|TRBD2|16
CASSPRLARTYNEQFF
TGTGCCAGCAGTCCTCGACTAGCGCGTACCTACAATGAGCAGTTCTTC
>few|TRBJ2-5|TRBV7-2|-|17
CASSVQALTNQQETQYF
TGTGCCAGCAGCGTACAGGCTCTTACTAACCAGCAAGAGACCCAGTACTTC
>-|TRBJ2-1|TRBV2|TRBD1|13
CASTRDRGNEQFF
TGTGCCAGCACTAGGGACAGGGGTAATGAGCAGTTCTTC
>few|TRBJ2-5|TRBV25-1|-|15
CASSEYKTVQETQYF
TGTGCCAGCAGTGAATATAAGACAGTCCAAGAGACCCAGTACTTC
>few|TRBJ2-3|TRBV12-3/TRBV12-4|-|14
CASSPSGRSGTQYF
TGTGCCAGCAGTCCGTCGGGACGTTCGGGTACGCAGTATTTT
>few|TRBJ1-2|TRBV12-3/TRBV12-4|-|15
CASSLLSGEKGGYTF
TGTGCCAGCAGTTTATTGTCGGGGGAGAAGGGTGGCTACACCTTC
>-|TRBJ2-3|TRBV20-1|TRBD2|17
CSARDRISGGATDTQYF
TGCAGTGCTAGAGATAGAATTAGCGGGGGGGCCACAGATACGCAGTATTTT
>few|TRBJ2-5|TRBV5-1|-|11
CASAEQETQYF
TGCGCCAGCGCGGAGCAAGAGACCCAGTACTTC
>-|TRBJ1-2|TRBV7-9|-|14
CASSPRGSSYGYTF
TGTGCCAGCAGCCCCCGAGGTTCCTCTTATGGCTACACCTTC
>many|TRBJ2-7|TRBV5-6|-|13
CASSRITPYEQYF
TGTGCCAGCAGCCGGATTACCCCCTACGAGCAGTACTTC
>few|TRBJ2-7|TRBV7-9|-|13
CASSPDTNYEQYF
TGTGCCAGCAGCCCCGACACAAACTACGAGCAGTACTTC
>many|TRBJ1-1|TRBV3-1|TRBD1|19
CASSRSGYHPEGANTEAFF
TGTGCCAGCAGTCGCTCAGGTTATCATCCGGAGGGGGCTAACACTGAAGCTTTCTTT
>few|TRBJ1-1|TRBV6-2/TRBV6-3|-|13
CASSSPGVTEAFF
TGTGCCAGCAGTTCCCCAGGGGTAACTGAAGCTTTCTTT
>-|TRBJ2-2|TRBV15|-|18
CATSRDSAGTANTGELFF
TGTGCCACCAGCAGAGACTCAGCCGGGACGGCGAACACCGGGGAGCTGTTTTTT
>many|TRBJ1-1|TRBV5-1|-|14
CASSWQGIGTEAFF
TGCGCCAGCAGCTGGCAGGGAATTGGAACTGAAGCTTTCTTT
>many|TRBJ1-1|TRBV12-3/TRBV12-4|-|13
CASSRTGNTEAFF
TGTGCCAGCAGCCGGACGGGGAACACTGAAGCTTTCTTT
>many|TRBJ2-4|TRBV3-1|TRBD1|12
CASSQAGQPFLF
TGTGCCAGCAGCCAAGCGGGACAGCCCTTTCTCTTC
>few|TRBJ1-1|TRBV19|TRBD1|15
CASSPPRTGDTEAFF
TGTGCCAGTAGCCCGCCCAGGACAGGGGATACTGAAGCTTTCTTT
>-|TRBJ2-1|TRBV6-1|TRBD1|16
CASSRNRDRGYNEQFF
TGTGCCAGCAGCCGCAACCGGGACAGGGGATACAATGAGCAGTTCTTC
>many|TRBJ2-3|TRBV6-2/TRBV6-3|-|12
CASRRDTDTQYF
TGTGCCAGCAGGCGGGACACAGATACGCAGTATTTT
>-|TRBJ1-1|TRBV29-1|-|12
CSVQGTNTEAFF
TGCAGCGTTCAGGGGACGAACACTGAAGCTTTCTTT
>-|TRBJ1-1|TRBV5-1|-|14
CASISAGGNTEAFF
TGCGCCAGCATCTCAGCGGGGGGGAACACTGAAGCTTTCTTT
>few|TRBJ2-3|TRBV15|TRBD1|17
CATSRRGQRLSTDTQYF
TGTGCCACCAGCAGAAGGGGACAGAGGCTTTCCACAGATACGCAGTATTTT
>many|TRBJ2-2|TRBV10-1|-|13
CASSSTHTGELFF
TGCGCCAGCTCCTCCACCCACACCGGGGAGCTGTTTTTT
>few|TRBJ2-1|TRBV18|-|11
CASSNRNEQFF
TGTGCCAGCTCAAATCGCAATGAGCAGTTCTTC
>many|TRBJ2-3|TRBV6-1|TRBD2|17
CASSRSGGGWGTDTQYF
TGTGCCAGCAGTCGTAGCGGGGGAGGATGGGGCACAGATACGCAGTATTTT
>-|TRBJ2-2|TRBV12-3/TRBV12-4|TRBD1|15
CASRQGAANTGELFF
TGTGCCAGCAGGCAGGGGGCTGCGAACACCGGGGAGCTGTTTTTT
>many|TRBJ2-6|TRBV6-5|-|15
CASSYEDSGANVLTF
TGTGCCAGCAGTTATGAGGATTCTGGGGCCAACGTCCTGACTTTC
>-|TRBJ2-5|TRBV6-2/TRBV6-3|-|13
CASSYPWRETQYF
TGTGCCAGCAGTTACCCCTGGAGGGAGACCCAGTACTTC
>few|TRBJ2-1|TRBV5-1|-|14
CASSWGRTYNEQFF
TGCGCCAGCAGCTGGGGCAGGACCTACAATGAGCAGTTCTTC
>many|TRBJ1-6|TRBV5-1|-|14
CASSLDNNDSPLHF
TGCGCCAGCAGCCTGGACAATAACGATTCACCCCTCCACTTT
>-|TRBJ1-2|TRBV10-3|-|13
CAISPEGLIGYTF
TGTGCCATCAGTCCGGAGGGTCTGATTGGCTACACCTTC
>-|TRBJ1-1|TRBV27|-|14
CASSPVRGYTEAFF
TGTGCCAGCAGCCCCGTCCGGGGATACACTGAAGCTTTCTTT
>few|TRBJ1-1|TRBV29-1|-|12
CSVVEGRLEAFF
TGCAGCGTTGTTGAAGGCAGGCTAGAAGCTTTCTTT
>-|TRBJ1-2|TRBV6-1|-|15
CASSKALQNNYGYTF
TGTGCCAGCAGTAAAGCCCTACAAAACAACTATGGCTACACCTTC
>-|TRBJ2-5|TRBV5-1|TRBD2|18
CASSLGLAGGPQQETQYF
TGCGCCAGCAGCCTTGGACTAGCGGGGGGGCCCCAGCAAGAGACCCAGTACTTC
>few|TRBJ1-4|TRBV12-3/TRBV12-4|-|14
CASSFAASAEKLFF
TGTGCCAGCAGTTTTGCTGCTTCGGCGGAAAAACTGTTTTTT
>many|TRBJ2-2|TRBV20-1|-|13
CSAQTSYTGELFF
TGCAGTGCCCAGACGTCGTACACCGGGGAGCTGTTTTTT
>few|TRBJ2-1|TRBV13|-|13
CASSQRTYNEQFF
TGTGCCAGCAGCCAACGGACCTACAATGAGCAGTTCTTC
>-|TRBJ1-2|TRBV5-1|-|14
CASSKDRSVYGYTF
TGCGCCAGCAGCAAAGACAGGTCCGTCTATGGCTACACCTTC
>-|TRBJ2-7|TRBV7-2|TRBD1|15
CASSLLGTGESEQYF
TGTGCCAGCAGCTTACTTGGGACAGGGGAGAGCGAGCAGTACTTC
>-|TRBJ1-5|TRBV20-1|TRBD1|13
CSARDQGDQPQHF
TGCAGTGCTAGGGACCAGGGGGATCAGCCCCAGCATTTT
>few|TRBJ1-1|TRBV14|-|16
CASSPLTGGIGTEAFF
TGTGCCAGCAGCCCGCTCACAGGAGGCATAGGCACTGAAGCTTTCTTT
>few|TRBJ1-5|TRBV5-5|-|14
CASSGGASNQPQHF
TGTGCCAGCAGCGGGGGGGCGAGCAATCAGCCCCAGCATTTT
>many|TRBJ2-6|TRBV4-3|TRBD1|19
CASSQEWDRAFSGANVLTF
TGCGCCAGCAGCCAAGAGTGGGACAGGGCCTTCTCTGGGGCCAACGTCCTGACTTTC
>many|TRBJ2-1|TRBV9|TRBD2|15
CASSPSGGAYNEQFF
TGTGCCAGCAGCCCTAGCGGGGGGGCCTACAATGAGCAGTTCTTC